The present T cell receptor (beta chain) was sequenced within a study of cytomegalovirus exposure and HLA in healthy donors. Remarks on this clone: Antigen unknown.

V shed 2 bases and J 10 bases; nucleotides not matched to a gene: 12. CDR1 PRHDT and CDR2 FYEKMQ come from the germline V gene (reference sequence). The CDR3 has 15 residues. Overall study findings and caveats: Analysis performed later found under 20,000 TCR beta sequences associated with HLA alleles at 0.05 false discovery rate. The likely origin of a cluster of highly shared sequence variants was a sequencing artifact. Several of the most significant clusters appeared, in a later analysis, to be linked to common viral pathogens.

PCR amplification relied on 60 Vbeta primers (plus 13 Jbeta primers). Sequenced by immunoSEQ multiplex PCR; TCRdb stores in-frame clones only, minus some. Of about 180,000 clones in the sample, around 80% were seen once. The sequencing input was PBMCs. The chain is built from TRBV13 and TRBJ1-1, with 8 bases matching TRBD1. The sequence derives from a man younger than 35 in good health and CMV-seronegative. CDR3 loop: CASSLWRQGKEGAFF. The CDR3 coding sequence is TGTGCCAGCAGCTTATGGAGACAGGGGAAGGAGGGAGCTTTCTTT.